This T cell receptor beta chain appears in the sequencing data of a study of shared clonotypes between healthy human individuals (TCRdb year 2020). About the study as a whole: The cohort comprised a couple of women and a few men aged 18 to 49 years. Libraries were prepared and TCR repertoires were sequenced by different laboratories using diverse techniques, in order to increase sequencing depth and limit assay-specific biases. Per donor, leukapheresis produced somewhere between about 0.9 and 9 billion PBMCs. For each donor, three plates each were used for CD4 naive and CD4 memory, two plates were used for CD8 naive, and one plate was used for CD8 memory. The study deeply sequenced blood TCR repertoires of about five healthy adults to estimate repertoire size and the extent of clonotype sharing between individuals. General conclusions and limits of the study: Compared with non-shared clonotypes, clonotypes shared by all four sorted-subset donors had higher generation probabilities. The small number of donors limited the genetic and exposure-history diversity represented. Sampling was limited to blood, and TCR repertoires in tissue likely differ from TCR repertoires in blood. Naive subsets generally had larger estimated clonotype richness than memory subsets. Even with the large sequencing depth, rarefaction of the sorted-subset datasets indicated that sequencing was incomplete. When several donors were compared, the shared fraction of clonotypes was 5% to 6.5% for naive CD4, around 4% for naive CD8, roughly 2.5% for memory CD4, and less than 0.45% for memory CD8. Based on pairwise subsampling, the degree of clonotype sharing among donors was expected to be affected by sequencing depth.

From V the trimming removes 6 bases and from J it removes 3 bases, while the gene matches leave 6 bases of the junction unaccounted for. Spanning cysteine to phenylalanine, the CDR3 consists of 15 amino acids. CDR3 DNA only is kept here, 45 bases in frame from base 1. In the germline V gene, CDR1 corresponds to MDHEN and CDR2 to SYDVKM. Using the deep immunoSEQ assay, TCR CDR3 regions were amplified from genomic DNA by multiplex PCR. For each cell subset, the extracted genomic DNA was distributed evenly across all wells of several immunoSEQ 96-well plates, and each plate served as one replicate. For sorted subsets, roughly 200 ng of genomic DNA, equivalent to 30,000 or so T cell genomes, went into each replicate PCR. The purified libraries were quantified using a Qubit 3.0 fluorometer, sized with a Bioanalyzer 2100, and then quantified again using the KAPA Library Quantification kit. A separate single-read 150-cycle Illumina NextSeq 550 flow cell was used to sequence each immunoSEQ 96-well plate. The study's own analysis went as follows. Because only junctional sequences without quality scores were contained in the immunoSEQ output, filtering matching that applied to full-length reads could not be performed. Sequences were annotated with PyIR, a Python wrapper for IgBLAST v1.9, and V/J genes and CDR3 were assigned using IMGT germline references. Reads were filtered out if the reads had weak V/J assignments (E-value above 1e-6), no CDR3, stop codons, out-of-frame junctions, or ambiguous translated residues. A V3J clonotype was defined by an identical inferred V gene, J gene, and CDR3 amino acid sequence. Percentage overlap between repertoires was calculated by dividing the number of shared unique clonotypes by the size of the smaller repertoire. Three approaches were used to assess repertoire richness: RTK rarefaction, the Chao1 estimator, and Recon v2.1 estimates of unobserved clonotypes. Generation probabilities were computed with OLGA for all TCRbeta clonotypes obtained by the gDNA method from several donors. Imported from immuneACCESS, the table was reduced by TCRdb to in-frame sequences with V and J called. These copies leave out some clones; in studies compared against another copy, an unresolved V gene accounts for under half, and the cause of the remainder is not known. For V, J and clone size, that table is used; D and trimming come from the DNA. The sample profile shows 900,000 to 1,200,000 clones; 75% to 80% of them were found once. Of the sample, 0.55% to 0.7% is held by the ten largest clones.

As for this clone: The antigen it recognizes is unknown. No clone much larger than this one lies a single base away; base qualities are absent.

Donors were healthy HIV-negative adults with no recently reported acute infections or vaccinations. Only Caucasian adults living in Nashville, Tennessee, USA were represented among the donors. Magnetic negative selection was used to enrich CD4+ T cells, after which naive cells were positively selected on CD45RA and the negative fraction became the memory subset. After blood collection by leukapheresis, PBMCs were isolated using Ficoll-Histopaque density gradient centrifugation and then cryopreserved in the vapor phase of liquid nitrogen. Analytical flow cytometry was used to check the purity and quantity of each magnetically sorted T cell population. Each sorted fraction had its genomic DNA isolated and then quantified by UV absorbance on a Nanodrop 2000c.

The sequencing input was memory CD4+ T cells from PBMCs. The cell subset or site label, as the study defines it: CD45RA-negative fraction. In this chain, TRBV28 is recombined with TRBJ2-1, with 9 junctional bases fitting TRBD1. The TCR was taken from a man younger than 30 in good health. Some clones in this sample may be carry-over from other donors' samples. This receptor carries the CDR3 CASRIRDRDYNEQFF. The DNA reads as follows: TGTGCCAGCAGGATCCGGGACAGGGACTACAATGAGCAGTTCTTC.